The 26 T cell receptor beta chains below all came from one sample that was sequenced in a study of blood T cell repertoires in COVID-19. The table came from immunoSEQ multiplex PCR; TCRdb's copy has only in-frame clones and leaves some out. Of about 400,000 clones in the sample, approximately 86% are singletons; the top ten hold 2% to 2.5%. Material: PBMCs or T cells enriched from blood (not recorded which). The receptors here all came from a woman aged 40 to 50 with acute COVID-19.

The CDR3 DNA is TGTGCCAGCAGTTACACGGGAAGGAACACTGAAGCTTTCTTT. Its protein is CASSYTGRNTEAFF. The rearrangement links TRBV6-5 to TRBJ1-1; D uncertain. Trimming shortened V by 2 bases and J by 1 base, and 8 bases separated the two germline ends. CDR1 is MNHEY and CDR2 is SVGAGI in the germline V gene. The CDR3 has 14 amino acids.

J is TRBJ2-7 and V is TRBV3-1 (or the pseudogene TRBV3-2); D is uncertain. V lost 0 bases, J lost 3 bases, and 9 bases lay in between. This CDR3 has 14 amino acids. Germline-derived CDR1 and CDR2 are LGHDT and YNNKEL (reference sequence). The CDR3 sequence is CASSQDLVYYEQYF. DNA of the CDR3: TGTGCCAGCAGCCAAGATTTGGTCTACTACGAGCAGTACTTC.

The chain carries TRBV6-5 and TRBJ1-1, with D uncertain. The V gene lost 0 bases and the J gene lost 1 base, with 6 bases spanning the gap. The germline CDR1 and CDR2 sequences are MNHEY and SVGAGI. This CDR3 has 14 residues. CDR3 residues: CASSYSAPNTEAFF. The CDR3 bases are TGTGCCAGCAGTTACTCAGCACCGAACACTGAAGCTTTCTTT.

The V gene is TRBV6-5, the J gene TRBJ1-4; perhaps TRBD1 as D (5 bases). Germline CDR1 reads MNHEY; CDR2 reads SVGAGI. V dropped 7 bases and J dropped 0 bases, with 9 bases sitting between them. This CDR3 contains 14 residues. The CDR3 DNA reads TGTGCCAGCACAGGGATCGCAACTAATGAAAAACTGTTTTTT. It encodes CASTGIATNEKLFF.

This clone is a singleton in its sample. This chain links TRBV21-1 with TRBJ2-2; TRBD2, the table's D call, was not compared with the DNA. TRBV21-1 represents a pseudogene. The CDR3 loop spans 15 amino acids. The CDR3 nucleotides read TGTGCCAGCAGCAAAGTCGGGGGACGTACCGGGGAGCTGTTTTTT. This codes for CASSKVGGRTGELFF.

The chain combines TRBV10-3 with TRBJ2-2; D uncertain. CDR1 and CDR2 from the germline V gene are ENHRY and SYGVKD. The CDR3 sequence is 14 residues long. Trimming cost V 5 bases and J 3 bases, with 10 bases left between them. The CDR3 sequence is CAISPQPDTGELFF. The CDR3 DNA reads as TGTGCCATCAGTCCCCAACCAGACACCGGGGAGCTGTTTTTT.

The chain employs TRBV27 and TRBJ1-3, with D perhaps matching TRBD1 (5 bases). V lost 8 bases, J lost 2 bases, and 31 bases lay in between. This CDR3 spans 20 amino acids. Germline CDR1 is MNHEY and CDR2 is SMNVEV (reference sequence). This CDR3 reads CASVLRGMGQNTWTGNTIYF. The CDR3 DNA follows: TGTGCCAGCGTTTTGAGAGGAATGGGGCAAAATACTTGGACTGGAAACACCATATATTTT.

A remark on this clone: Compared with germline, one end of the junction differs, possibly owing to a read error. The chain has TRBV12-3 or TRBV12-4 and TRBJ2-1, with 9 positions matching TRBD2. The CDR3 covers 13 residues. The CDR3 region is CASSLTAGGPLLF. CDR3 nucleotide sequence: TGTGCCAGCAGTTTAACAGCGGGGGGCCCCTTACTCTTC.

The CDR3 region has the DNA TGTGCCAGCAGCTTAGATGAGGGCCGGAACACTGAAGCTTTCTTT. It is translated as CASSLDEGRNTEAFF. The chain uses TRBV7-6 and TRBJ1-1; D not resolved. V was pared by 1 base and J by 1 base, with 10 bases between. Germline-derived CDR1 and CDR2 are SGHVS and FNYEAQ. The CDR3 sequence is 15 residues long.

The rearrangement links TRBV9 to TRBJ2-1, with TRBD2 matching over 11 bases. The V segment lost 2 bases and the J segment 6 bases; nucleotides outside the gene matches: 4. This CDR3 is 15 amino acids long. CDR1 and CDR2 (germline): SGDLS, YYNGEE. Here the CDR3 reads CASSVSSGGFNEQFF. The CDR3 DNA reads TGTGCCAGCAGCGTCTCTAGCGGGGGGTTCAATGAGCAGTTCTTC. The full variable domain, rest sourced from reference TRBV9 and TRBJ2-1, is DSGVTQTPKHLITATGQRVTLRCSPRSGDLSVYWYQQSLDQGLQFLIQYYNGEERAKGNILERFSAQQFPDLHSELNLSSLELGDSALYFCASSVSSGGFNEQFFGPGTRLTVL.

A single count supports this clone. The V gene is TRBV5-1, the J gene TRBJ1-2; 12 positions match TRBD1. The CDR3 sequence is 18 residues long. In germline, CDR1 is SGHRS, CDR2 YFSETQ. Germline trimming cut 2 bases from V and 4 bases from J; bases unmatched to any gene: 12. This CDR3 is CASSFNGDRGPRGYGYTF. The CDR3 nucleotides are TGCGCCAGCAGCTTCAACGGGGACAGGGGGCCGCGAGGCTATGGCTACACCTTC.

This clone was detected a few times. The rearrangement links TRBV5-1 to TRBJ2-5; 10 bases match TRBD1. Germline V gene lookup returns CDR1 SGHRS and CDR2 YFSETQ. V dropped 4 bases and J dropped 3; count of bases not matched to a gene: 9. The CDR3 runs to 16 residues. The CDR3 nucleotides are TGCGCCAGCAGCCCGGGACAGGGGACTTACAAAGAGACCCAGTACTTC. Translated, it gives CASSPGQGTYKETQYF.

The V gene is TRBV7-9, the J gene TRBJ1-3; tentative D call: TRBD1 (6 bases). The CDR3 runs to 16 residues. Trimming took 1 base from V and 0 from J, leaving 10 bases between them. Germline V CDR1 and CDR2: SEHNR, FQNEAQ (reference sequence). As DNA, the CDR3 is TGTGCCAGCAGCTTAGGGAGGACAGTCTCTGGAAACACCATATATTTT. Its protein product is CASSLGRTVSGNTIYF. Supplemented by reference TRBV7-9 and TRBJ1-3, the full variable domain reads DTGVSQNPRHKITKRGQNVTFRCDPISEHNRLYWYRQTLGQGPEFLTYFQNEAQLEKSRLLSDRFSAERPKGSFSTLEIQRTEQGDSAMYLCASSLGRTVSGNTIYFGEGSWLTVV.

This clone was detected once. The V and J genes are TRBV30 and TRBJ2-7; D is ambiguous. The germline V gene encodes CDR1 GTSNPN and CDR2 SVGIG (reference sequence). This CDR3 has 14 residues. V gave up 0 bases and J gave up 1 base, with 10 bases separating them. The CDR3 DNA is TGTGCCTGGAGTGTATCCAGGTATTCCTACGAGCAGTACTTC. Translation: CAWSVSRYSYEQYF.

V is TRBV11-2 and J is TRBJ2-5, with D perhaps matching TRBD1 (7 bases). This CDR3 comprises 13 residues. The V end lost 5 bases, the J end lost 5 bases, and 12 bases lay between the germline ends. The V gene's germline CDR1 is SGHAT and CDR2 FQNNGV. The CDR3 DNA reads as TGTGCCAGCAGCGCCTCAGGGGGGGAGACCCAGTACTTC. Translated, it gives CASSASGGETQYF.

The V gene is TRBV7-8, the J gene TRBJ1-2; 9 bases match TRBD1. The CDR3 covers 15 residues. CDR1 is SGHVS, CDR2 FQNEAQ, per germline. With 2 bases clipped from V and 5 bases from J, the junction kept 6 bases outside the gene matches. The DNA of the CDR3 is TGTGCCAGCAGCTTAACCGGGACAGGGTCTTATGGCTACACCTTC. As protein: CASSLTGTGSYGYTF.

DNA of the CDR3: TGTGCCAGTAGTATTCGATCCACTAGTGATGAGCAGTTCTTC. It is translated as CASSIRSTSDEQFF. The gene calls are TRBV19 and TRBJ2-1; weak D call: TRBD2 (5 bases). V shed 3 bases and J shed 8 bases, with 14 bases lying between them. CDR1 and CDR2 (germline): LNHDA, SQIVND (reference sequence). CDR3 length: 14 amino acids.

The rearrangement uses TRBV5-4 and TRBJ2-1; TRBD1 agrees at 8 bases. The CDR3 extends over 14 amino acids. Germline-derived CDR1 and CDR2 are SGHNT and YYREEE (reference sequence). The V segment lost 0 bases and the J segment 8 bases; nucleotides outside the gene matches: 4. CDR3 DNA: TGTGCCAGCAGCTTGGTCCAGGGGGCGTATGAGCAGTTCTTC. This gives the protein CASSLVQGAYEQFF.

This clone occurred a few times. This rearrangement joins TRBV5-1 to TRBJ2-1; 7 bases align to TRBD1. After removal of 1 base from V and 6 bases from J, the junction contained 4 bases not matched to a gene. The V gene's germline CDR1 is SGHRS and CDR2 YFSETQ. The CDR3 runs 14 residues. The CDR3 nucleotides are TGCGCCAGCAGCTTGATTGCAGGGGGCAATGAGCAGTTCTTC. Its translation: CASSLIAGGNEQFF.

V and J are TRBV5-4 and TRBJ2-5, with 8 bases fitting TRBD2. The germline CDR1 and CDR2 sequences are SGHNT and YYREEE (reference sequence). Trimming cost V 3 bases and J 2 bases; bases outside gene matches: 9. The CDR3 length is 16 residues. The CDR3 is CASSSGLGGVQETQYF. The CDR3 DNA reads TGTGCCAGCAGCTCGGGACTAGGGGGGGTTCAAGAGACCCAGTACTTC.

The genes are TRBV7-8 and TRBJ2-7; 9 bases align to TRBD1. Germline V lookup: CDR1 SGHVS, CDR2 FQNEAQ. The V and J ends lost 7 bases and 9 bases, in that order; junction bases with no gene match: 16. The CDR3 loop spans 15 amino acids. CDR3 in amino acids: CASTLFRTGAVRQYF. Written as DNA, the CDR3 is TGTGCCAGCACCCTGTTCCGGACAGGGGCAGTAAGGCAGTACTTC. The full variable domain, rest sourced from reference TRBV7-8 and TRBJ2-7, is GAGVSQSPRYKVAKRGQDVALRCDPISGHVSLFWYQQALGQGPEFLTYFQNEAQLDKSGLPSDRFFAERPEGSVSTLKIQRTQQEDSAVYLCASTLFRTGAVRQYFGPGTRLTVT.

J is TRBJ1-4 and V is TRBV9; 7 bases map to TRBD1. This CDR3 is 14 amino acids long. The V gene end was trimmed by 2 bases and the J gene end by 8 bases; junction bases not matched to a gene: 6. Germline-derived CDR1 and CDR2 are SGDLS and YYNGEE. CDR3 nucleotides: TGTGCCAGCAGCGTTAACAGGGGTGGGGAAAAACTGTTTTTT. The encoded protein is CASSVNRGGEKLFF.

The rearrangement links TRBV19 to TRBJ2-7, with D tentatively TRBD2 (6 bases). V lost 5 bases, J lost 6 bases, and 14 bases lay in between. Germline CDR1 reads LNHDA; CDR2 reads SQIVND (reference sequence). The CDR3 length is 13 residues. Here the CDR3 reads CASSLLLGGEQYF. The CDR3, as DNA: TGTGCCAGTAGTTTGTTGTTGGGAGGCGAGCAGTACTTC.

The CDR3 reads CASSYDHGDRPNSPLHF. CDR3 nucleotides: TGCGCCAGCAGCTACGATCATGGGGACAGGCCGAATTCACCCCTCCACTTT. The rearrangement joins TRBV5-1 to TRBJ1-6; TRBD1 aligns across 8 bases. The CDR3 is made up of 17 amino acids. Looked up from germline, CDR1 is SGHRS and CDR2 is YFSETQ. The ends lost 3 bases at V and 7 bases at J; junction bases unmatched: 12.

This chain connects TRBV7-2 to TRBJ1-1; perhaps TRBD1 as D (5 bases). The CDR3 sequence is 15 residues long. From germline, CDR1 is SGHTA and CDR2 FQGNSA. Deletions cut 6 bases from V and 6 bases from J, with 20 bases between. CDR3 loop: CASRSPWGVGPEAFF. The CDR3 DNA is TGTGCCAGCAGATCTCCGTGGGGGGTTGGTCCTGAAGCTTTCTTT.

The chain couples TRBV18 to TRBJ1-6; 9 positions agree with TRBD1. CDR1 and CDR2 (germline): KGHSH, LQKENI. The CDR3 extends over 14 amino acids. V shed 6 bases and J 7 bases; nucleotides not matched to a gene: 4. The CDR3 DNA reads as TGTGCCAGCTCGCAGACAGGGGGGAATTCACCCCTCCACTTT. Amino acid sequence: CASSQTGGNSPLHF.